Each of the 30 T cell receptor beta chains below was sequenced from the same sample in a study of T cell repertoires in cytomegalovirus infection. TCRdb reanalysed the reads using MiXCR and keeps one entry per CDR3 protein. The sample lists hundreds of thousands of distinct CDR3 sequences, about a sixth occurring once. Sequences were obtained from PBMCs. The receptors come from a human donor in good health (CMV status not recorded). Some clones in this sample may be carry-over from other donors' samples.

The J gene is TRBJ1-3, the V gene TRBV9; D gene uncertain. Per germline, CDR1 SGDLS and CDR2 YYNGEE. The CDR3 is 15 amino acids. V shed 0 bases and J shed 0 bases, with 7 bases lying between them. Here the CDR3 DNA reads TGTGCCAGCAGCGTAGGTGGGAGCTCTGGAAACACCATATATTTT. Translation: CASSVGGSSGNTIYF.

The CDR3 loop reads CASSLSGRGVAQYF. The DNA of the CDR3 is TGTGCCAGCAGTTTATCAGGGCGGGGGGTAGCGCAGTATTTT. V gene TRBV12-3 or TRBV12-4 combines with J gene TRBJ2-3; 8 nucleotides match TRBD2. V lost 2 bases, J lost 10 bases, and 8 bases stayed unmatched. The CDR3 spans 14 residues.

J is TRBJ1-1 and V is TRBV11-2, with 9 bases aligning to TRBD1. The CDR3 covers 15 residues. Looked up from germline, CDR1 is SGHAT and CDR2 is FQNNGV. Trimming removed 3 bases from V and 4 bases from J; junction bases left unmatched: 6. The CDR3 bases are TGTGCCAGCAGCTTCGGGACAGGGTTTAGCACTGAAGCTTTCTTT. It translates to CASSFGTGFSTEAFF.

On this clonotype itself: It may be a read error: a sequence one base away is much more abundant. The chain joins TRBV7-3 to TRBJ2-3; possibly TRBD1 for D (5 bases). CDR1 is SGHTA and CDR2 is FQGTGA in the germline V gene. V was shortened by 7 bases and J by 2 bases, with 13 bases between the two germline ends. The length of the CDR3 is 14 residues. The CDR3 loop reads CASNLRQNTDTQYF. CDR3 in DNA: TGTGCCAGCAACTTGAGACAGAACACAGATACGCAGTATTTT.

The rearrangement joins TRBV6-5 to TRBJ1-6, with a tentative D call TRBD1 (5 bases). Trimming cost V 2 bases and J 5 bases, with 13 bases left between them. The germline CDR1 and CDR2 sequences are MNHEY and SVGAGI. The CDR3 is 16 amino acids. The CDR3 here is CASSYALRGHNSPLHF. CDR3 DNA: TGTGCCAGCAGTTACGCCCTGCGGGGCCATAATTCACCCCTCCACTTT.

The chain links TRBV5-6 to TRBJ2-3; D is tentatively TRBD1 or TRBD2 (5 bases each). V lost 0 bases and J 6 bases, leaving 17 bases between the germline ends. CDR1 SGHDT and CDR2 YYEEEE come from the germline V gene. The CDR3 is 16 amino acids. In DNA, the CDR3 is TGTGCCAGCAGCTTGGGGAGGACATCATATCCGGATACGCAGTATTTT. It translates to CASSLGRTSYPDTQYF.

This clonotype was seen only a few times. This chain links TRBV29-1 with TRBJ2-3, with 8 positions matching TRBD1. This CDR3 comprises 14 residues. Germline values: CDR1 SQVTM, CDR2 ANQGSEA. Losses at the gene ends were 4 bases for V and 5 bases for J; bases not matched to a gene: 8. CDR3 nucleotide sequence: TGCAGCGTTGTCCGCCGCGGGACAGGAGATACGCAGTATTTT. It codes for CSVVRRGTGDTQYF.

CDR3 nucleotide sequence: TGTGCCAGCAGCTCCTCACTCGGGGGCACCTACGAGCAGTACTTC. Translated: CASSSSLGGTYEQYF. V usage is TRBV7-2 and J usage is TRBJ2-7, with D perhaps TRBD1 or TRBD2 (6 bases each). Germline V gene lookup returns CDR1 SGHTA and CDR2 FQGNSA. The V end lost 4 bases, the J end lost 2 bases, and 15 bases lay between the germline ends. There are 15 residues in the CDR3.

This clonotype was seen a handful of times. The V call is TRBV20-1, the J call TRBJ2-7, with D unclear. Germline CDR1 DFQATT, CDR2 SNEGSKA (reference sequence). Trimming removed 0 bases from V and 1 base from J, with 7 bases in between. This CDR3 is built from 13 residues. CDR3 sequence reads: CSAREASSYEQYF. In DNA, the CDR3 is TGCAGTGCTAGAGAGGCTAGTTCCTACGAGCAGTACTTC.

The sample holds a few counts of this clonotype. The genes are TRBV5-3 and TRBJ2-1; 7 nucleotides agree with TRBD1. TRBV5-3 is flagged as an ORF with uncertain function. The CDR3 runs 14 residues. V was clipped by 8 bases and J by 8 bases; unmatched bases: 13. In nucleotides, the CDR3 is TGTGCCAGCTGCCGGGACAGTTTTTCCCATGAGCAGTTCTTC. This gives the protein CASCRDSFSHEQFF.

This clonotype appeared many times. V and J are TRBV6-2 or TRBV6-3 and TRBJ1-1; D uncertain. The germline CDR1 and CDR2 sequences are MNHEY and SVGEGT. CDR3 size: 11 residues. Trimming removed 1 base at V and 7 bases at J, with 4 bases between. In DNA, the CDR3 is TGTGCCAGCAGTTACTTGGGTGAAGCTTTCTTT. This encodes CASSYLGEAFF.

This clonotype has ten or more counts. The chain employs TRBV19 and TRBJ2-4; the D gene is possibly TRBD2 (7 bases). This CDR3 has 13 amino acids. Trimming took 6 bases from V and 9 from J, leaving 15 bases between them. Germline assignment: CDR1 LNHDA and CDR2 SQIVND (reference sequence). The DNA of the CDR3 is TGTGCCAGTAGCGCAGAGGGAGGGGGCATTCAGTACTTC. Translating gives CASSAEGGGIQYF.

J is TRBJ1-6 and V is TRBV6-2 or TRBV6-3; a weak D match, TRBD1 (6 bases). This CDR3 has 15 amino acids. Trimming took off 5 bases at V and 5 bases at J, with 13 bases between the two ends. CDR1 and CDR2 (germline): MNHEY, SVGEGT. CDR3 protein: CASSGSGDHNSPLHF. In nucleotides, the CDR3 is TGTGCCAGCAGTGGGTCAGGGGACCATAATTCACCCCTCCACTTT.

Concerning this clonotype itself: At one boundary the junction diverges from the germline segment, which might be a read error. The J gene is TRBJ2-1, the V gene TRBV14, with D possibly TRBD1 on 7 matching bases. Germline V CDR1 and CDR2: SGHDN, FVKESK. This CDR3 contains 13 residues. CDR3 residues: CASSQGEEGTVDF. The CDR3 DNA follows: TGTGCCAGCAGCCAAGGGGAGGAGGGGACAGTAGACTTC.

The chain recombines TRBV20-1 with TRBJ1-1; maybe TRBD1 (5 bases). V lost 6 bases and J lost 0, with 14 bases in between. This CDR3 is built from 14 residues. Per germline, CDR1 DFQATT and CDR2 SNEGSKA (reference sequence). CDR3 nucleotide sequence: TGCAGTGCGACAGTCCCAGGGATGAACACTGAAGCTTTCTTT. Residues: CSATVPGMNTEAFF.

This clonotype was observed many times. The genes are TRBV7-9 and TRBJ1-1; D is uncertain. Germline V gene sequence: CDR1 SEHNR, CDR2 FQNEAQ (reference sequence). V was trimmed by 5 bases and J by 1 base, leaving 11 bases between them. The CDR3 length is 14 residues. The DNA of the CDR3 is TGTGCCAGCAGCCCCCCCGGGAGGAACACTGAAGCTTTCTTT. Its protein is CASSPPGRNTEAFF.

The chain uses TRBV7-9 and TRBJ1-3; D call uncertain. Trimming removed 4 bases at V and 4 bases at J, with 11 bases between. This CDR3 region has 14 residues. Germline assignment: CDR1 SEHNR and CDR2 FQNEAQ (reference sequence). CDR3 in DNA: TGTGCCAGCAGCTGGGGAGACCTCGGAAACACCATATATTTT. Its protein is CASSWGDLGNTIYF.

This clonotype was recorded at least ten times. The chain carries TRBV7-2 and TRBJ2-3, with D tentatively TRBD2 (7 bases). The length of the CDR3 is 16 residues. V was pared by 6 bases and J by 0 bases, with 16 bases between. The germline V gene has CDR1 SGHTA and CDR2 FQGNSA. CDR3 nucleotides: TGTGCCAGCAGTTATAGAGGGGGGGGTAGCACAGATACGCAGTATTTT. The encoded protein is CASSYRGGGSTDTQYF. Full variable domain (remainder filled in from reference TRBV7-2 and TRBJ2-3): GAGVSQSPSNKVTEKGKDVELRCDPISGHTALYWYRQSLGQGLEFLIYFQGNSAPDKSGLPSDRFSAERTGGSVSTLTIQRTQQEDSAVYLCASSYRGGGSTDTQYFGPGTRLTVL.

Only a few counts were recorded for this clonotype. CDR3: CATSSTGGSGNEQFF. CDR3 sequence (DNA): TGTGCCACCAGCTCGACAGGGGGCAGCGGCAATGAGCAGTTCTTC. V and J are TRBV24-1 and TRBJ2-1, with 10 positions matching TRBD1. CDR1 and CDR2 (germline): KGHDR, SFDVKD. This CDR3 comprises 15 residues. V was pared by 7 bases and J by 6 bases, with 8 bases of the junction left unmatched.

This clonotype was seen many times. The CDR3 loop is CASSSQGAGNTEAFF. The DNA of the CDR3 is TGTGCCAGCAGCTCTCAGGGGGCCGGGAACACTGAAGCTTTCTTT. V and J are TRBV7-2 and TRBJ1-1; 8 bases align to TRBD1. The V and J ends lost 4 bases and 1 base, in that order; junction bases with no gene match: 5. The CDR3 covers 15 residues. Germline V CDR1 and CDR2: SGHTA, FQGNSA.

The chain couples TRBV4-2 to TRBJ1-5; D is unclear. Trimming left V 0 bases short and J 3 bases short, with 6 bases between. Germline CDR1 is LGHNA and CDR2 is YNFKEQ. CDR3 length equals 14 residues. CDR3 in amino acids: CASSQEQYNQPQHF. The CDR3 DNA reads TGTGCCAGCAGCCAAGAACAGTACAATCAGCCCCAGCATTTT.

CDR3 amino acids: CASSDGAGGGETQYF. The CDR3 nucleotides are TGTGCCAGCAGTGACGGAGCGGGGGGGGGAGAGACCCAGTACTTC. The chain recombines TRBV6-1 with TRBJ2-5, with 10 positions matching TRBD2. Germline values: CDR1 MNHNS, CDR2 SASEGT. Germline trimming cut 3 bases from V and 4 bases from J; bases unmatched to any gene: 5. CDR3 length: 15 amino acids.

This clonotype has just a few counts. This chain uses TRBV4-1 with TRBJ1-6; 8 bases map to TRBD1. The ends lost 8 bases at V and 5 bases at J; junction bases unmatched: 5. Germline V lookup: CDR1 MGHRA, CDR2 YSYEKL. This CDR3 is built from 14 residues. The CDR3 loop is CASSDRANNSPLHF. The CDR3 region has the DNA TGCGCCAGCTCGGACAGGGCGAATAATTCACCCCTCCACTTT.

This clonotype was observed at least ten times. This chain connects TRBV28 to TRBJ1-2; 7 bases line up with TRBD1. Germline V CDR1 and CDR2: MDHEN, SYDVKM. The CDR3 spans 16 residues. V was clipped by 3 bases and J by 0 bases; unmatched bases: 7. CDR3 DNA sequence: TGTGCCAGCAGTTTTTTCGGGACAGCCACTAACTATGGCTACACCTTC. It is translated as CASSFFGTATNYGYTF.

The V call is TRBV28, the J call TRBJ1-6; 9 nucleotides line up with TRBD1. This CDR3 is 16 amino acids long. Germline assignment: CDR1 MDHEN and CDR2 SYDVKM. V lost 3 bases, J lost 13 bases, and 13 bases stayed unmatched. The chain's CDR3 is CASSFPRGTGPSPLHF. The CDR3 nucleotides are TGTGCCAGCAGTTTCCCCCGTGGGACAGGGCCTTCTCCCCTCCACTTT.

This clonotype has more than one count but fewer than ten. The J gene is TRBJ2-1, the V gene TRBV27; possible D gene TRBD1, 6 bases. V lost 5 bases and J lost 3, with 8 bases in between. This CDR3 is built from 13 residues. Germline V gives CDR1 MNHEY, CDR2 SMNVEV (reference sequence). CDR3 sequence (DNA): TGTGCCAGCAGTAGGGGGAGCTACAATGAGCAGTTCTTC. It is translated as CASSRGSYNEQFF.

The J gene is TRBJ2-7, the V gene TRBV6-5; TRBD1 aligns across 7 bases. Germline assignment: CDR1 MNHEY and CDR2 SVGAGI. V was pared by 0 bases and J by 0 bases, with 2 bases of the junction left unmatched. This CDR3 has 15 amino acids. In DNA, the CDR3 is TGTGCCAGCAGTTACTCACAGGGGTTCTCCTACGAGCAGTACTTC. Residues: CASSYSQGFSYEQYF.

V is TRBV12-3 or TRBV12-4 and J is TRBJ1-5; 11 nucleotides align to TRBD1. J lost 5 bases, V lost 5 bases, and 11 bases had no gene match. The CDR3 is 17 residues long. CDR3 loop: CASSLPGQGGPDQPQHF. The CDR3 DNA reads TGTGCCAGCAGTCTTCCGGGACAGGGGGGTCCGGATCAGCCCCAGCATTTT.

This clonotype was recorded a few times. The V call is TRBV29-1, the J call TRBJ2-5; D is perhaps TRBD1 or TRBD2 (5 bases each). Germline-derived CDR1 and CDR2 are SQVTM and ANQGSEA. The V end was cut by 0 bases, the J end by 0 bases, with 11 bases between. The CDR3 is 15 residues long. CDR3 residues: CSVEDPRGNQETQYF. CDR3 DNA sequence: TGCAGCGTTGAAGACCCGAGGGGCAACCAAGAGACCCAGTACTTC.

This clonotype has just a few counts. CDR3 protein: CASSYWTEQYF. In nucleotides, the CDR3 is TGTGCCAGCAGTTACTGGACCGAGCAGTACTTC. This chain links TRBV6-6 with TRBJ2-7, with unresolved D. The V and J ends lost 1 base and 6 bases respectively, with 4 bases between them. CDR1 is MNHNY, CDR2 SVGAGI, per germline (reference sequence). CDR3 length: 11 amino acids.